What follows describes a single TCR beta chain. Its antigen remains unidentified. This CDR3 contains 13 residues. Per germline, CDR1 SGHTA and CDR2 FQGTGA. The ends lost 4 bases at V and 11 bases at J; junction bases unmatched: 7. TCRB transcripts that were expressed got sequenced, as all of the isolated RNA had been reverse transcribed. Approximately 3.5 million reads per sample were averaged for naive, central memory and regulatory samples. Libraries were prepared by immunoSEQ multiplex PCR; TCRdb keeps only in-frame clonotypes and omits some of them. The repertoire includes some 360,000 clones, around a fifth of them detected once, and 0.044% sits in the top ten. This sample is drawn from a study of beta chain features in type 1 diabetes. Findings and limits, study-wide: A pattern of fewer insertions and more deletions at VDJ junctions was seen in type 1 diabetes patients.

The chain employs TRBV7-3 and TRBJ2-2, with 7 bases aligning to TRBD1. Sequenced input: naive CD4+ T cells from blood. This sequence originates from a woman younger than 35 in good health. In DNA form, the CDR3 reads TGTGCCAGCAGCTCCATTGGACAGGAAGAGCTGTTTTTT. Translating gives CASSSIGQEELFF.